The next 24 T cell receptor beta chains were all read from a single sample in a study of beta chain features in type 1 diabetes (dated 2018 in TCRdb). Overall study outcomes, separate from this receptor: Type 1 diabetes patients showed a moderate but significant shortening of TCRB CDR3 length in all four CD4+ subsets.

Their antigens are not known. Libraries were prepared through the immunoSEQ multiplex PCR assay. The entire amount of isolated RNA was reverse transcribed using the High Capacity cDNA Reverse Transcription Kit, so the sequenced TCRB transcripts were expressed ones. As stored in TCRdb, this immuneACCESS dataset retains in-frame rearrangements with V and J assigned. A fraction of the clones does not appear; measured against another copy, unresolved V genes explain less than half of the discrepancy, and the remainder lacks a known reason. The sample records nearly 700,000 clones, 13% of which are singletons. The ten biggest clones cover about 0.02% of the sample. Sequencing used naive CD4+ T cells from blood. The intended sense of this specimen's cell subset or site label: true naive CD4+ T cells. The origin of the receptors is a man aged 18 to 35 with type 1 diabetes.

The chain carries TRBV7-9 and TRBJ2-7; TRBD1 might be the D (5 bases). V was clipped by 1 base and J by 1 base, with 17 bases between them. This CDR3 is built from 17 residues. Germline V CDR1 and CDR2: SEHNR, FQNEAQ (reference sequence). The chain's CDR3 is CASSLEQGPITSYEQYF. The CDR3, as DNA: TGTGCCAGCAGCTTAGAGCAGGGTCCAATCACTTCCTACGAGCAGTACTTC.

This chain links TRBV7-2 with TRBJ2-1; perhaps TRBD1 as D (5 bases). The CDR3 has 15 amino acids. Trimming took 5 bases from V and 4 from J, leaving 15 bases between them. Germline V CDR1 and CDR2: SGHTA, FQGNSA. The CDR3 reads CASSPGRSQYNEQFF. Here the CDR3 DNA reads TGTGCCAGCAGCCCAGGGCGGAGTCAATACAATGAGCAGTTCTTC.

This clone occurred a few times. The chain uses TRBV2 and TRBJ1-5; no clear D. CDR3 length: 15 amino acids. In germline, CDR1 is SNHLY, CDR2 FYNNEI. Trimming removed 1 base at V and 9 bases at J, with 16 bases between. The CDR3 DNA is TGTGCCAGCAGTGAAGGGAGTGCGGGCTTACGGCCCCAGCATTTT. This sequence encodes CASSEGSAGLRPQHF.

This clone was observed a few times. The V gene is TRBV19, the J gene TRBJ1-3; D is unresolved. Trimming pared 2 bases from V and 2 bases from J, leaving 7 bases between. CDR3 length: 14 amino acids. Germline-derived CDR1 and CDR2 are LNHDA and SQIVND (reference sequence). CDR3 nucleotides: TGTGCCAGTAGTATATCTTCAGCTGGAAACACCATATATTTT. Translating gives CASSISSAGNTIYF.

Points on this clone: Distinct nucleotide sequences in the sample also encode this CDR3. The CDR3 DNA reads as TGTGCCAGCTCACCGCGGGCCTACGAGCAGTACTTC. Amino acids: CASSPRAYEQYF. The chain couples TRBV18 to TRBJ2-7, with D tentatively TRBD2 (5 bases). The CDR3 sequence is 12 residues long. The germline gives CDR1 KGHSH, CDR2 LQKENI. Trimming took off 3 bases at V and 2 bases at J, with 5 bases between the two ends.

This clone turned up a few times. This chain joins TRBV2 and TRBJ2-5, with a weak D call TRBD1 (6 bases). The V gene's germline CDR1 is SNHLY and CDR2 FYNNEI. The CDR3 sequence is 13 residues long. V was trimmed by 4 bases and J by 13 bases, leaving 19 bases between them. The CDR3 reads CASSVGTPTSRYF. In nucleotides, the CDR3 is TGTGCCAGCAGTGTCGGGACACCTACAAGTCGGTACTTC.

This clone showed up just a few times. The CDR3 DNA sequence: TGTGCCAGCAGCCTCACGGGCGGTTCCCCCCTCCACTTT. Its translation is CASSLTGGSPLHF. The chain employs TRBV14 and TRBJ1-6; D remains unclear. CDR3 length equals 13 residues. Trimming removed 4 bases from V and 13 bases from J, with 14 bases in between. Germline CDR1 reads SGHDN; CDR2 reads FVKESK.

V gene TRBV2 combines with J gene TRBJ2-1, with a weak D call TRBD1 (5 bases). From germline, CDR1 is SNHLY and CDR2 FYNNEI. The CDR3 runs to 12 residues. The V and J ends lost 10 bases and 4 bases respectively, with 11 bases between them. This CDR3 reads CATSDIYNEQFF. For the CDR3, the DNA is TGTGCCACCTCGGACATTTACAATGAGCAGTTCTTC.

This clone turned up a few times. The V gene is TRBV4-1, the J gene TRBJ2-7; 7 nucleotides match TRBD1. The CDR3 contains 16 residues. V was clipped by 6 bases and J by 2 bases; unmatched bases: 13. Per germline, CDR1 MGHRA and CDR2 YSYEKL. The DNA of the CDR3 is TGCGCCAGCAGTCTCATCACCGGGACAGTTACCTACGAGCAGTACTTC. Amino acids: CASSLITGTVTYEQYF.

V gene TRBV2 combines with J gene TRBJ2-6; D is unclear. CDR1 SNHLY and CDR2 FYNNEI come from the germline V gene. The length of the CDR3 is 14 residues. V was pared by 4 bases and J by 4 bases, with 8 bases between. This CDR3 is CASSGGTGANVLTF. CDR3 in DNA: TGTGCCAGCAGTGGTGGTACGGGGGCCAACGTCCTGACTTTC. Together with reference TRBV2 and TRBJ2-6, the CDR3 gives the full variable domain: EPEVTQTPSHQVTQMGQEVILRCVPISNHLYFYWYRQILGQKVEFLVSFYNNEISEKSEIFDDQFSVERPDGSNFTLKIRSTKLEDSAMYFCASSGGTGANVLTFGAGSRLTVL.

With regard to this clone: In the same sample, other DNA sequences code for this CDR3. The rearrangement uses TRBV5-1 and TRBJ2-6; D uncertain. Trimming removed 0 bases at V and 2 bases at J, with 6 bases between. CDR1 SGHRS and CDR2 YFSETQ come from the germline V gene. The CDR3 sequence is 15 residues long. The CDR3 sequence is CASSLEVTGANVLTF. The DNA for the CDR3 is TGCGCCAGCAGCTTGGAGGTGACTGGGGCCAACGTCCTGACTTTC.

This clone has only a few counts. This chain connects TRBV6-6 to TRBJ2-3; a weak D match, TRBD2 (6 bases). CDR3 size: 15 residues. With 7 bases removed from V and 0 bases from J, the gap between germline ends came to 14 bases. From germline, CDR1 is MNHNY and CDR2 SVGAGI (reference sequence). CDR3: CASTEGRTSTDTQYF. The CDR3 DNA sequence: TGTGCCAGCACCGAAGGGAGGACGAGCACAGATACGCAGTATTTT.

This clone was seen a few times. The rearrangement joins TRBV2 to TRBJ1-5; 8 bases line up with TRBD1. The trim removed 3 bases at V and 1 base at J, leaving 2 bases unmatched. The CDR3 has 15 amino acids. Germline assignment: CDR1 SNHLY and CDR2 FYNNEI. The chain's CDR3 is CASSEDRASNQPQHF. The CDR3 coding sequence is TGTGCCAGCAGTGAGGACAGGGCGAGCAATCAGCCCCAGCATTTT.

This clone was seen a handful of times. The genes are TRBV28 and TRBJ2-7, with 8 nucleotides matching TRBD1. V dropped 10 bases and J dropped 0; count of bases not matched to a gene: 8. This CDR3 spans 14 amino acids. Germline assignment: CDR1 MDHEN and CDR2 SYDVKM. The CDR3 DNA reads TGTGCCATCAGGGGGCTAGCGCGCTCCTACGAGCAGTACTTC. Amino acids: CAIRGLARSYEQYF.

The CDR3 DNA is TGCGCCAGCATGGGACAGGCAAACACCGGGGAGCTGTTTTTT. This codes for CASMGQANTGELFF. The chain employs TRBV5-1 and TRBJ2-2, with TRBD1 matching 8 bases. The CDR3 sequence is 14 residues long. The trim removed 6 bases at V and 2 bases at J, leaving 3 bases unmatched. Germline assignment: CDR1 SGHRS and CDR2 YFSETQ.

The gene calls are TRBV19 and TRBJ2-7, with D uncertain. Trimming removed 4 bases from V and 0 bases from J, with 10 bases in between. CDR1 and CDR2 from the germline V gene are LNHDA and SQIVND (reference sequence). This CDR3 region has 14 residues. DNA for the CDR3: TGTGCCAGTAGTAGGGATCCAGGCTCCTACGAGCAGTACTTC. It translates to CASSRDPGSYEQYF. Complete variable domain (other parts from reference TRBV19 and TRBJ2-7): DGGITQSPKYLFRKEGQNVTLSCEQNLNHDAMYWYRQDPGQGLRLIYYSQIVNDFQKGDIAEGYSVSREKKESFPLTVTSAQKNPTAFYLCASSRDPGSYEQYFGPGTRLTVT.

This clone was seen a few times. The genes are TRBV28 and TRBJ1-2; tentative D call: TRBD1 (5 bases). Trimming removed 9 bases at V and 6 bases at J, with 23 bases between. Looked up from germline, CDR1 is MDHEN and CDR2 is SYDVKM. This CDR3 has 15 residues. CDR3 residues: CASDSRSGPGDGYTF. The CDR3 nucleotides are TGTGCCAGTGACAGCCGGTCGGGCCCGGGTGATGGCTACACCTTC.

This clone appeared a few times. The chain recombines TRBV28 with TRBJ1-1, with 10 bases aligning to TRBD1. V lost 11 bases and J lost 3; bases outside the gene matches: 6. The V gene's germline CDR1 is MDHEN and CDR2 SYDVKM. The CDR3 consists of 13 residues. This CDR3 reads CAVTGGSDTEAFF. CDR3 DNA: TGTGCCGTGACAGGGGGCTCCGACACTGAAGCTTTCTTT.

This clone has just a few counts. The V call is TRBV5-1, the J call TRBJ2-3; D is undetermined. This CDR3 has 15 amino acids. Germline CDR1 reads SGHRS; CDR2 reads YFSETQ. V was pared by 3 bases and J by 3 bases, with 14 bases between. CDR3 nucleotides: TGCGCCAGCAGCTCTCCGTGGTCTTCAACAGATACGCAGTATTTT. Amino acids: CASSSPWSSTDTQYF.

The CDR3, as DNA: TGTGCCAGCTCGGCAGGGGTTTTAGGGACGGTCGACTCCTACGAGCAGTACTTC. Amino acids: CASSAGVLGTVDSYEQYF. V is TRBV18 and J is TRBJ2-7, with a possible D match to TRBD1 (6 bases). Trimming took 6 bases from V and 0 from J, leaving 24 bases between them. This CDR3 spans 18 amino acids. The V gene's germline CDR1 is KGHSH and CDR2 LQKENI. The full variable domain, in which reference TRBV18 and TRBJ2-7 provide the parts outside the CDR3, is NAGVMQNPRHLVRRRGQEARLRCSPMKGHSHVYWYRQLPEEGLKFMVYLQKENIIDESGMPKERFSAEFPKEGPSILRIQQVVRGDSAAYFCASSAGVLGTVDSYEQYFGPGTRLTVT.

The CDR3 region is CASSPGTGFGYTF. In DNA, the CDR3 is TGCGCCAGCAGCCCCGGGACAGGGTTTGGCTACACCTTC. The chain employs TRBV5-1 and TRBJ1-2, with 9 positions matching TRBD1. Germline CDR1 is SGHRS and CDR2 is YFSETQ. J gave up 7 bases and V 4 bases, and 5 bases lay outside the gene matches. The CDR3 runs to 13 residues. The full variable domain, with the rest looked up from reference TRBV5-1 and TRBJ1-2, is KAGVTQTPRYLIKTRGQQVTLSCSPISGHRSVSWYQQTPGQGLQFLFEYFSETQRNKGNFPGRFSGRQFSNSRSEMNVSTLELGDSALYLCASSPGTGFGYTFGSGTRLTVV.

This rearrangement joins TRBV6-5 to TRBJ1-2; D call uncertain. The V end was cut by 5 bases, the J end by 5 bases, with 12 bases between. The CDR3 covers 13 residues. Looked up from germline, CDR1 is MNHEY and CDR2 is SVGAGI. In nucleotides, the CDR3 is TGTGCCAGCAGTCCGACGGTAGGGTATGGCTACACCTTC. It is translated as CASSPTVGYGYTF.

There are a few counts of this clone. The chain couples TRBV10-3 to TRBJ1-5; 10 bases fit TRBD1. V shed 6 bases and J 7 bases; nucleotides not matched to a gene: 9. The CDR3 totals 15 residues. The germline CDR1 and CDR2 sequences are ENHRY and SYGVKD. CDR3 DNA: TGTGCCATCAGCCCCACCGGGACAGGGGAACAGCCCCAGCATTTT. This sequence encodes CAISPTGTGEQPQHF.

In this sample, this clone turned up a few times. The chain has TRBV2 and TRBJ1-1, with D tentatively TRBD1 (5 bases). V lost 2 bases and J lost 1, with 11 bases in between. CDR3 length: 15 amino acids. Germline V gene data show CDR1 as SNHLY and CDR2 as FYNNEI. The CDR3 is CASSERGLRNTEAFF. CDR3 nucleotides: TGTGCCAGCAGTGAACGGGGCCTTAGGAACACTGAAGCTTTCTTT.